What follows are 21 T cell receptor beta chains derived from one specimen sequenced in a study of shared clonotypes between healthy human individuals. Clones were read by immunoSEQ multiplex PCR, and TCRdb kept only the in-frame ones, dropping some. The sample includes hundreds of thousands of clones, about 96% of them seen just once. The sequenced sample was naive CD4+ T cells sorted from blood. The subset was: CD45RA+ positively selected. Receptors were obtained from a woman in her twenties or thirties in good health.

This chain uses TRBV6-5 with TRBJ1-5, with a tentative D call TRBD1 (6 bases). The CDR3 has 15 amino acids. Trimming shortened V by 6 bases and J by 1 base, and 13 bases separated the two germline ends. CDR1 is MNHEY and CDR2 is SVGAGI in the germline V gene. The CDR3 spells CASSRNRASNQPQHF. The CDR3 bases are TGTGCCAGCAGCAGAAACAGGGCGAGCAATCAGCCCCAGCATTTT.

The genes are TRBV10-3 and TRBJ2-5; the D is unclear. The germline V gene encodes CDR1 ENHRY and CDR2 SYGVKD. The germline V and J ends were trimmed by 8 bases and 1 base, with 14 bases remaining between them. CDR3 length equals 14 residues. CDR3 in amino acids: CAIASGSIQETQYF. The CDR3 coding sequence is TGTGCCATCGCGTCGGGCTCAATCCAAGAGACCCAGTACTTC.

This chain links TRBV7-3 with TRBJ1-5; D is possibly TRBD1 (5 bases). Trimming shortened V by 0 bases and J by 2 bases, and 5 bases separated the two germline ends. The CDR3 loop spans 14 amino acids. Germline loops: CDR1 SGHTA, CDR2 FQGTGA. This CDR3 reads CASSLTGGNQPQHF. The CDR3 coding sequence is TGTGCCAGCAGCTTAACAGGGGGCAATCAGCCCCAGCATTTT.

The chain joins TRBV5-8 to TRBJ2-5; D call uncertain. The CDR3 runs 12 residues. From germline, CDR1 is SGHTS and CDR2 YDEGEE. V was shortened by 0 bases and J by 5 bases, with 5 bases between the two germline ends. CDR3 protein: CASSLAHETQYF. In DNA form, the CDR3 reads TGTGCCAGCAGCTTGGCACACGAGACCCAGTACTTC. Drawing the rest from reference TRBV5-8 and TRBJ2-5, the complete variable domain is EAGVTQSPTHLIKTRGQQATLRCSPISGHTSVYWYQQALGLGLQFLLWYDEGEERNRGNFPPRFSGRQFPNYSSELNVNALELEDSALYLCASSLAHETQYFGPGTRLLVL.

The chain combines TRBV10-3 with TRBJ1-1, with D tentatively TRBD1 (5 bases). Trimming removed 2 bases at V and 1 base at J, with 8 bases between. CDR3 length: 14 amino acids. Germline CDR1 and CDR2: ENHRY and SYGVKD. CDR3 bases: TGTGCCATCAGTGAGGCTGACAGGAACACTGAAGCTTTCTTT. Its protein is CAISEADRNTEAFF.

The chain uses TRBV6-6 and TRBJ2-2; D gene ambiguous. Between the trimmed V and J ends, which lost 7 bases and 2 bases, there was a span of 11 bases. This CDR3 region has 14 residues. CDR1 is MNHNY and CDR2 is SVGAGI in the germline V gene (reference sequence). CDR3 sequence (DNA): TGTGCCAGCAAGGGAAGCGTAAACACCGGGGAGCTGTTTTTT. Its protein is CASKGSVNTGELFF.

The chain is built from TRBV11-2 and TRBJ2-1; D tentatively fits TRBD1 or TRBD2 (7 bases each). The CDR3 runs to 16 residues. V was trimmed by 1 base and J by 10 bases, leaving 20 bases between them. Germline V gene sequence: CDR1 SGHAT, CDR2 FQNNGV. The CDR3 here is CASSLVFQGGDIEQFF. The CDR3 nucleotides are TGTGCCAGCAGCTTAGTTTTTCAGGGGGGGGACATAGAGCAGTTCTTC.

The chain carries TRBV5-1 and TRBJ2-2, with D unresolved. This CDR3 has 13 amino acids. The V and J ends lost 2 bases and 8 bases respectively, with 10 bases between them. The V gene's germline CDR1 is SGHRS and CDR2 YFSETQ. CDR3 in amino acids: CASSLANAGELFF. CDR3 sequence (DNA): TGCGCCAGCAGCTTAGCAAACGCGGGGGAGCTGTTTTTT.

The gene calls are TRBV25-1 and TRBJ2-4, with 8 nucleotides matching TRBD1. The germline gives CDR1 MGHDK, CDR2 SYGVNS. There are 15 residues in the CDR3. The J segment lost 3 bases and the V segment lost 3 bases, leaving 4 bases of the junction unmatched. CDR3 nucleotides: TGTGCCAGCAGTGAGCAGGGGGCAGGCAAAAACATTCAGTACTTC. This codes for CASSEQGAGKNIQYF. Full variable domain (missing parts from reference TRBV25-1 and TRBJ2-4): EADIYQTPRYLVIGTGKKITLECSQTMGHDKMYWYQQDPGMELHLIHYSYGVNSTEKGDLSSESTVSRIRTEHFPLTLESARPSHTSQYLCASSEQGAGKNIQYFGAGTRLSVL.

The chain joins TRBV7-9 to TRBJ2-5, with TRBD1 matching over 7 bases. The germline V gene has CDR1 SEHNR and CDR2 FQNEAQ (reference sequence). CDR3 size: 13 residues. The trim removed 6 bases at V and 1 base at J, leaving 2 bases unmatched. CDR3 sequence reads: CASRRGPQETQYF. The CDR3 coding sequence is TGTGCCAGCAGGAGGGGGCCCCAAGAGACCCAGTACTTC.

The V call is TRBV4-1, the J call TRBJ1-1; D is possibly TRBD1 (5 bases). V was shortened by 4 bases and J by 5 bases, with 14 bases between the two germline ends. CDR3 length: 14 residues. Germline CDR1 reads MGHRA; CDR2 reads YSYEKL. The CDR3 region is CASSRPRGGTEAFF. CDR3 bases: TGCGCCAGCAGCCGACCCCGCGGGGGAACTGAAGCTTTCTTT.

This clone was picked up a small number of times. V usage is TRBV18 and J usage is TRBJ1-1, with D possibly matching TRBD1 (6 bases). The V and J ends lost 6 bases and 4 bases respectively, with 15 bases between them. This CDR3 is built from 14 residues. The germline V gene has CDR1 KGHSH and CDR2 LQKENI. The CDR3, as DNA: TGTGCCAGCTCCACGGTCGGGGGCGGCACTGAAGCTTTCTTT. Its translation: CASSTVGGGTEAFF.

The J gene is TRBJ2-1, the V gene TRBV30; unclear D gene. The CDR3 has 14 amino acids. From germline, CDR1 is GTSNPN and CDR2 SVGIG (reference sequence). Trimming took 5 bases from V and 8 from J, leaving 19 bases between them. CDR3 amino acids: CAWSQWRYRDEQFF. Written as DNA, the CDR3 is TGTGCCTGGTCCCAGTGGCGGTATAGAGATGAGCAGTTCTTC.

This clone has a single count. The chain carries TRBV5-1 and TRBJ2-1, with D hard to call. V gave up 0 bases and J gave up 1 base, with 11 bases separating them. Germline V CDR1 and CDR2: SGHRS, YFSETQ. The CDR3 has 16 residues. CDR3 in amino acids: CASSLASAVSYNEQFF. Written as DNA, the CDR3 is TGCGCCAGCAGCTTGGCGTCGGCGGTTTCCTACAATGAGCAGTTCTTC.

This chain uses TRBV2 with TRBJ1-5; D remains unclear. V was pared by 7 bases and J by 0 bases, with 7 bases between. This CDR3 spans 13 amino acids. Germline-derived CDR1 and CDR2 are SNHLY and FYNNEI. CDR3 residues: CASNWISNQPQHF. The CDR3 DNA is TGTGCCAGCAATTGGATTAGCAATCAGCCCCAGCATTTT.

This sequence joins TRBV28 and TRBJ1-2; possibly TRBD1 for D (6 bases). V lost 6 bases to trimming and J lost 8 bases, with 16 bases between them. The germline CDR1 and CDR2 sequences are MDHEN and SYDVKM. The CDR3 loop spans 13 amino acids. The CDR3 DNA reads TGTGCCAGCAGAAAGGAGACAGGAATGGGCTACACCTTC. Amino acid sequence: CASRKETGMGYTF.

CDR3 coding DNA: TGTGCCAGCAGCCTAAAGGGGAGGGGGCGCGAAACTAATGAAAAACTGTTTTTT. This codes for CASSLKGRGRETNEKLFF. The J gene is TRBJ1-4, the V gene TRBV7-8, with 7 bases matching TRBD1. The trim removed 5 bases at V and 1 base at J, leaving 13 bases unmatched. Germline-derived CDR1 and CDR2 are SGHVS and FQNEAQ. The CDR3 loop spans 18 amino acids.

DNA for the CDR3: TGCAGCGTTGTCGTTAGCGGGATCCACGAGCAGTACTTC. This encodes CSVVVSGIHEQYF. J is TRBJ2-7 and V is TRBV29-1; 8 bases align to TRBD2. The CDR3 totals 13 residues. V lost 4 bases and J lost 5; bases outside the gene matches: 7. Germline assignment: CDR1 SQVTM and CDR2 ANQGSEA.

This chain links TRBV5-1 with TRBJ1-3; 7 bases are shared with TRBD1. The CDR3 contains 16 residues. Losses at the gene ends were 4 bases for V and 0 bases for J; bases not matched to a gene: 7. Germline V lookup: CDR1 SGHRS, CDR2 YFSETQ. DNA of the CDR3: TGCGCCAGCAGCGCGACAGGGCCCCTCTCTGGAAACACCATATATTTT. Amino acids: CASSATGPLSGNTIYF.

The chain couples TRBV5-5 to TRBJ2-7; 8 bases are a match to TRBD2. The ends lost 3 bases at V and 6 bases at J; junction bases unmatched: 14. The V gene's germline CDR1 is SGHKS and CDR2 YYEKEE (reference sequence). This CDR3 is built from 16 residues. CDR3 residues: CASSSASGPTHGEQYF. CDR3 sequence (DNA): TGTGCCAGCAGCTCCGCTAGCGGGCCTACTCATGGCGAGCAGTACTTC.

Details on this clone: Other nucleotide sequences from this sample produce the same CDR3. The V gene is TRBV5-1, the J gene TRBJ1-3; D uncertain. The CDR3 contains 14 residues. Germline V lookup: CDR1 SGHRS, CDR2 YFSETQ. V was cut by 4 bases and J by 0 bases, with 8 bases left in between. CDR3 in DNA: TGCGCCAGCAGCGAAGACAACTCTGGAAACACCATATATTTT. Amino acids: CASSEDNSGNTIYF.